The 30 T cell receptor beta chains below come from one sample, sequenced in a study of cytomegalovirus exposure and HLA in healthy donors. PCR amplification relied on 60 Vbeta primers (plus 13 Jbeta primers). Some clones are missing from TCRdb's copy, which holds only in-frame ones; the method was immunoSEQ multiplex PCR. The sample shows 210,000 or so clones, approximately 83% of them seen only once. Sequencing was performed on PBMCs. All receptors derive from a boy aged 2 to 9 in good health and CMV-seronegative.

This chain connects TRBV20-1 to TRBJ2-1; 10 bases align to TRBD2. Germline V lookup: CDR1 DFQATT, CDR2 SNEGSKA (reference sequence). The V segment lost 4 bases and the J segment 12 bases; nucleotides outside the gene matches: 3. The CDR3 is 11 residues long. The CDR3 DNA reads as TGCAGTGCTACTAGCGGGGGCTCGCAGTTCTTC. It codes for CSATSGGSQFF.

The genes are TRBV11-2 and TRBJ2-3, with D maybe TRBD1 (6 bases). Trimming stripped 9 bases from V and 7 bases from J, with 17 bases between. The CDR3 contains 13 residues. Per germline, CDR1 SGHAT and CDR2 FQNNGV. The CDR3 sequence: CASSTGFANTQYF. As DNA, the CDR3 is TGTGCCAGTTCGACAGGATTCGCGAATACGCAGTATTTT.

The V and J genes are TRBV30 and TRBJ1-6; 7 bases agree with TRBD1. V shed 4 bases and J 7 bases; nucleotides not matched to a gene: 10. CDR1 GTSNPN and CDR2 SVGIG come from the germline V gene (reference sequence). The length of the CDR3 is 15 residues. For the CDR3, the DNA is TGTGCCTGGAACTTGAGACAGGGACTGAATTCACCCCTCCACTTT. As protein: CAWNLRQGLNSPLHF. The whole variable domain, filled in from reference TRBV30 and TRBJ1-6, reads SQTIHQWPATLVQPVGSPLSLECTVEGTSNPNLYWYRQAAGRGLQLLFYSVGIGQISSEVPQNLSASRPQDRQFILSSKKLLLSDSGFYLCAWNLRQGLNSPLHFGNGTRLTVT.

The chain links TRBV6-6 to TRBJ1-5; TRBD1 matches at 9 bases. The V gene's germline CDR1 is MNHNY and CDR2 SVGAGI (reference sequence). J gave up 5 bases and V 6 bases, and 5 bases lay outside the gene matches. This CDR3 contains 14 residues. CDR3 in amino acids: CASSHGQGYQPQHF. The CDR3 DNA is TGTGCCAGCAGCCACGGACAGGGGTATCAGCCCCAGCATTTT.

The chain links TRBV5-1 to TRBJ2-7, with a weak D call TRBD1 (6 bases). V lost 0 bases and J 3 bases, leaving 7 bases between the germline ends. CDR3 length equals 13 residues. CDR1 and CDR2 from the germline V gene are SGHRS and YFSETQ. This CDR3 is CASSLGTDYEQYF. The CDR3 bases are TGCGCCAGCAGCTTGGGGACAGACTACGAGCAGTACTTC. Complete variable domain (other parts from reference TRBV5-1 and TRBJ2-7): KAGVTQTPRYLIKTRGQQVTLSCSPISGHRSVSWYQQTPGQGLQFLFEYFSETQRNKGNFPGRFSGRQFSNSRSEMNVSTLELGDSALYLCASSLGTDYEQYFGPGTRLTVT.

The chain is built from TRBV4-2 and TRBJ2-5; 9 nucleotides match TRBD2. Germline V gene data show CDR1 as LGHNA and CDR2 as YNFKEQ. The CDR3 extends over 21 amino acids. V dropped 0 bases and J dropped 5; count of bases not matched to a gene: 22. DNA for the CDR3: TGTGCCAGCAGCCAAGATAATTGGCTCGGCACTAGCGGGCCAGGCGGGGAGACCCAGTACTTC. Translation: CASSQDNWLGTSGPGGETQYF.

The rearrangement uses TRBV20-1 and TRBJ2-7; TRBD2 matches 7 bases. The CDR3 totals 11 residues. V shed 5 bases and J 4 bases; nucleotides not matched to a gene: 2. Per the germline V gene, CDR1 is DFQATT and CDR2 is SNEGSKA (reference sequence). The CDR3 region is CSALAEYEQYF. DNA for the CDR3: TGCAGTGCTCTAGCGGAGTACGAGCAGTACTTC.

The rearrangement uses TRBV5-4 and TRBJ2-7; 10 nucleotides agree with TRBD2. The length of the CDR3 is 14 residues. The V gene's germline CDR1 is SGHNT and CDR2 YYREEE (reference sequence). V gave up 4 bases and J gave up 1 base; unmatched junction bases: 2. In DNA form, the CDR3 reads TGTGCCAGCAGCCCGGGACTAGCGTCCTACGAGCAGTACTTC. Protein product: CASSPGLASYEQYF. Filled out from reference TRBV5-4 and TRBJ2-7, the complete variable domain reads ETGVTQSPTHLIKTRGQQVTLRCSSQSGHNTVSWYQQALGQGPQFIFQYYREEENGRGNFPPRFSGLQFPNYSSELNVNALELDDSALYLCASSPGLASYEQYFGPGTRLTVT.

The V and J genes are TRBV7-2 and TRBJ2-1, with D possibly TRBD2 on 5 matching bases. CDR3 size: 16 residues. The germline V and J ends were trimmed by 1 base and 10 bases, with 20 bases remaining between them. Germline CDR1 and CDR2: SGHTA and FQGNSA. The CDR3 is CASSLGSGSASREQFF. In DNA form, the CDR3 reads TGTGCCAGCAGCTTAGGGTCGGGGTCGGCTAGCCGGGAGCAGTTCTTC.

There are a few counts of this clone. The chain employs TRBV6-1 and TRBJ1-5, with a tentative D call TRBD1 (5 bases). Germline CDR1 MNHNS, CDR2 SASEGT. This CDR3 contains 11 residues. Trimming shortened V by 8 bases and J by 11 bases, and 13 bases separated the two germline ends. CDR3 nucleotide sequence: TGTGCCAGCGGGGCGCTTTTGGCCCAGCATTTT. Protein: CASGALLAQHF.

The chain recombines TRBV19 with TRBJ2-1; a possible D gene is TRBD1 (5 bases). The length of the CDR3 is 16 residues. Trimming took off 7 bases at V and 2 bases at J, with 18 bases between the two ends. CDR1 and CDR2 from the germline V gene are LNHDA and SQIVND (reference sequence). The CDR3 loop is CASTPSAGWPYNEQFF. Written as DNA, the CDR3 is TGTGCCAGTACCCCTTCGGCAGGGTGGCCCTACAATGAGCAGTTCTTC. Complete variable domain (other parts from reference TRBV19 and TRBJ2-1): DGGITQSPKYLFRKEGQNVTLSCEQNLNHDAMYWYRQDPGQGLRLIYYSQIVNDFQKGDIAEGYSVSREKKESFPLTVTSAQKNPTAFYLCASTPSAGWPYNEQFFGPGTRLTVL.

This clone appeared a few times. The CDR3 protein is CASSPHLAGGPNEQFF. The CDR3 coding sequence is TGTGCCAGTAGTCCCCACCTAGCGGGGGGGCCAAATGAGCAGTTCTTC. This chain connects TRBV19 to TRBJ2-1; 12 bases line up with TRBD2. From germline, CDR1 is LNHDA and CDR2 SQIVND (reference sequence). The CDR3 is 16 amino acids. Trimming at V came to 5 bases and at J to 7 bases, leaving 9 bases not matched to a gene.

The chain combines TRBV6-4 with TRBJ2-1; the match to TRBD2 covers 10 bases. The V gene end was trimmed by 0 bases and the J gene end by 8 bases; junction bases not matched to a gene: 13. The length of the CDR3 is 18 residues. Germline CDR1 reads MRHNA; CDR2 reads SNTAGT. DNA of the CDR3: TGTGCCAGCAGTGACTCGACTTCCCCCAGCGGGAGGGCACATGAGCAGTTCTTC. Its translation: CASSDSTSPSGRAHEQFF.

The chain employs TRBV7-9 and TRBJ2-1, with D possibly TRBD2 on 6 matching bases. Between the trimmed V and J ends, which lost 3 bases and 7 bases, there was a span of 13 bases. This CDR3 comprises 14 residues. CDR1 is SEHNR and CDR2 is FQNEAQ in the germline V gene (reference sequence). CDR3 in DNA: TGTGCCAGCAGCTTCGGAGGGAGTGGGAATGAGCAGTTCTTC. This sequence encodes CASSFGGSGNEQFF.

This sequence joins TRBV7-9 and TRBJ2-7; TRBD1 might be the D (5 bases). This CDR3 spans 12 amino acids. The ends were cut back, 5 bases at V and 6 bases at J, with 11 bases in the middle. The germline CDR1 and CDR2 sequences are SEHNR and FQNEAQ (reference sequence). The CDR3 loop is CASSPDRGEQYF. CDR3 coding DNA: TGTGCCAGCAGCCCCGATAGGGGCGAGCAGTACTTC.

This sequence joins TRBV18 and TRBJ1-1; 10 bases match TRBD1. V lost 8 bases to trimming and J lost 3 bases; unmatched junction nucleotides: 18. The germline V gene encodes CDR1 KGHSH and CDR2 LQKENI. The CDR3 covers 18 residues. CDR3 bases: TGTGCCAGCCGACTGAGCCCCATGACAGGGGGCGCCGACACTGAAGCTTTCTTT. This translates into CASRLSPMTGGADTEAFF.

The chain carries TRBV19 and TRBJ1-1; D is unresolved. Germline V gene data show CDR1 as LNHDA and CDR2 as SQIVND (reference sequence). Trimming cost V 2 bases and J 10 bases, with 14 bases left between them. The CDR3 is 13 amino acids. CDR3 loop: CASSISAGVRAFF. The CDR3 DNA reads TGTGCCAGTAGTATATCCGCGGGAGTGAGAGCTTTCTTT.

The chain recombines TRBV6-5 with TRBJ2-7; the D is unclear. The germline V gene encodes CDR1 MNHEY and CDR2 SVGAGI. V was pared by 2 bases and J by 0 bases, with 8 bases between. CDR3 size: 14 residues. CDR3 residues: CASSYVTHSYEQYF. For the CDR3, the DNA is TGTGCCAGCAGTTACGTCACACACTCCTACGAGCAGTACTTC.

This sequence joins TRBV2 and TRBJ2-7; possible D gene TRBD1, 6 bases. Germline loops: CDR1 SNHLY, CDR2 FYNNEI. The ends were cut back, 6 bases at V and 2 bases at J, with 11 bases in the middle. This CDR3 contains 13 residues. In nucleotides, the CDR3 is TGTGCCAGCAGGGAGACAGGACCCTACGAGCAGTACTTC. It yields the protein CASRETGPYEQYF.

This sequence joins TRBV11-2 and TRBJ1-6; the D gene is possibly TRBD1 (5 bases). The CDR3 is 14 amino acids. Germline loops: CDR1 SGHAT, CDR2 FQNNGV. V was clipped by 1 base and J by 8 bases, with 9 bases between them. CDR3 protein: CASSLGGGDSPLHF. CDR3 DNA: TGTGCCAGCAGCTTAGGCGGGGGGGATTCACCCCTCCACTTT.

V is TRBV25-1 and J is TRBJ1-2; D gene ambiguous. V gave up 4 bases and J gave up 5 bases, with 8 bases separating them. The CDR3 has 12 amino acids. CDR1 is MGHDK, CDR2 SYGVNS, per germline. The CDR3 spells CASSGGGYGYTF. CDR3 DNA sequence: TGTGCCAGCAGTGGAGGAGGGTATGGCTACACCTTC.

J is TRBJ1-1 and V is TRBV27; 7 bases are shared with TRBD1. J gave up 3 bases and V 3 bases, and 4 bases lay outside the gene matches. From germline, CDR1 is MNHEY and CDR2 SMNVEV (reference sequence). The CDR3 spans 14 residues. CDR3 in amino acids: CASSLGRGYTEAFF. The CDR3 DNA follows: TGTGCCAGCAGTTTGGGCAGGGGGTACACTGAAGCTTTCTTT.

This chain links TRBV6-5 with TRBJ2-7, with a weak D call TRBD1 (6 bases). The germline V gene has CDR1 MNHEY and CDR2 SVGAGI. With 2 bases removed from V and 5 bases from J, the gap between germline ends came to 7 bases. The CDR3 length is 12 residues. CDR3 sequence: CASSYGTNEQYF. CDR3 bases: TGTGCCAGCAGTTACGGGACAAACGAGCAGTACTTC.

The V gene is TRBV29-1, the J gene TRBJ1-5; D possibly corresponds to TRBD1 (5 bases). V lost 5 bases and J 6 bases, leaving 11 bases between the germline ends. The V gene's germline CDR1 is SQVTM and CDR2 ANQGSEA. The CDR3 extends over 12 amino acids. The CDR3 reads CSVQSGGQPQHF. The DNA for the CDR3 is TGCAGCGTTCAGTCCGGGGGTCAGCCCCAGCATTTT.

The V call is TRBV12-5, the J call TRBJ2-7; perhaps TRBD2 as D (5 bases). CDR1 and CDR2 from the germline V gene are LGHNT and FRNRAP. Deletions cut 0 bases from V and 1 base from J, with 10 bases between. This CDR3 comprises 15 residues. CDR3 protein: CASGLVEGSSYEQYF. The DNA for the CDR3 is TGTGCTAGTGGTTTGGTCGAGGGCAGTTCCTACGAGCAGTACTTC.

The chain links TRBV6-5 to TRBJ1-2; D not resolved. Germline loops: CDR1 MNHEY, CDR2 SVGAGI. The CDR3 runs to 15 residues. The germline V and J ends were trimmed by 7 bases and 1 base, with 16 bases remaining between them. CDR3 sequence reads: CASTHLPVNNYGYTF. The CDR3 DNA sequence: TGTGCCAGCACCCACTTACCCGTAAATAACTATGGCTACACCTTC.

The chain carries TRBV14 and TRBJ2-2, with 10 bases identical to TRBD2. This CDR3 comprises 16 residues. V shed 3 bases and J 2 bases; nucleotides not matched to a gene: 3. Looked up from germline, CDR1 is SGHDN and CDR2 is FVKESK. CDR3 sequence: CASSHRTSGNTGELFF. DNA for the CDR3: TGTGCCAGCAGCCATAGGACTAGCGGAAACACCGGGGAGCTGTTTTTT.

V usage is TRBV6-1 and J usage is TRBJ1-6; 9 positions match TRBD1. V lost 6 bases and J lost 6; bases outside the gene matches: 3. There are 14 residues in the CDR3. Per germline, CDR1 MNHNS and CDR2 SASEGT. The CDR3 nucleotides are TGTGCCAGCAGGAGGGACAGGGTTAATTCACCCCTCCACTTT. Amino acid sequence: CASRRDRVNSPLHF.

The CDR3 is CASSLDPNAQYF. CDR3 bases: TGTGCCAGCAGCTTAGATCCCAATGCCCAGTACTTC. V usage is TRBV11-2 and J usage is TRBJ2-5; D gene ambiguous. Trimming cost V 0 bases and J 9 bases, with 8 bases left between them. This CDR3 contains 12 residues. Germline values: CDR1 SGHAT, CDR2 FQNNGV.

V usage is TRBV5-4 and J usage is TRBJ1-2; D may be TRBD1 (5 bases). Per the germline V gene, CDR1 is SGHNT and CDR2 is YYREEE (reference sequence). Trimming took 3 bases from V and 12 from J, leaving 15 bases between them. The CDR3 is 12 amino acids. The CDR3 spells CASSSPFGGDTF. CDR3 DNA sequence: TGTGCCAGCAGCTCGCCCTTTGGAGGGGACACCTTC.